The 11 T cell receptor beta chains reported below all come from one sample, sequenced in a study of cytomegalovirus exposure and HLA in healthy donors. Vbeta (60) and Jbeta (13) primers were used in the PCR. TCRdb's copy holds only in-frame clones and misses some; the assay was immunoSEQ multiplex PCR. Counted here are roughly 180,000 clones, roughly 80% occurring once; the ten biggest clones make up approximately 0.78%. The specimen was PBMCs. These receptors originate from a woman between 18 and 29 years old in good health and CMV-seronegative.

V usage is TRBV7-3 and J usage is TRBJ2-1; D perhaps matches TRBD2 (6 bases). The germline V and J ends were trimmed by 8 bases and 6 bases, with 17 bases remaining between them. This CDR3 is 14 amino acids long. CDR1 and CDR2 (germline): SGHTA, FQGTGA. The DNA for the CDR3 is TGTGCCAGCTCGTCCGGGAGCAGAGGCAATGAGCAGTTCTTC. Amino acid sequence: CASSSGSRGNEQFF.

As regards this clone: One junction end disagrees with the germline gene, perhaps due to a read error. The genes are TRBV7-9 and TRBJ2-7, with 7 bases aligning to TRBD1. Per the germline V gene, CDR1 is SEHNR and CDR2 is FQNEAQ (reference sequence). This CDR3 is built from 14 residues. DNA for the CDR3: TGTTCCAGCAGCACACAGGGGAACGTGTACGAGCAGTACTTC. Its protein product is CSSSTQGNVYEQYF.

V gene TRBV19 combines with J gene TRBJ1-2; the D gene is possibly TRBD1 (5 bases). V was trimmed by 10 bases and J by 4 bases, leaving 22 bases between them. The CDR3 loop spans 15 amino acids. Germline CDR1 is LNHDA and CDR2 is SQIVND (reference sequence). In nucleotides, the CDR3 is TGTGCCACGGACGACAGAACCCGAGGCTCCTATGGCTACACCTTC. It specifies CATDDRTRGSYGYTF.

The rearrangement joins TRBV29-1 to TRBJ2-1, with 11 bases fitting TRBD2. CDR3 length equals 14 residues. Trimming removed 6 bases from V and 7 bases from J; junction bases left unmatched: 8. Per germline, CDR1 SQVTM and CDR2 ANQGSEA. CDR3 nucleotide sequence: TGCAGCGTGGATACTAGCGGGAGTTCTAATGAGCAGTTCTTC. It is translated as CSVDTSGSSNEQFF.

This clone was picked up one time. V and J are TRBV5-5 and TRBJ1-2; D is perhaps TRBD1 (6 bases). Germline V gives CDR1 SGHKS, CDR2 YYEKEE (reference sequence). Trimming left V 1 base short and J 4 bases short, with 17 bases between. CDR3 length: 16 residues. Here the CDR3 reads CASSLLLGQEIYGYTF. The CDR3 DNA sequence: TGTGCCAGCAGCTTGCTCCTGGGACAAGAGATCTATGGCTACACCTTC.

The sample holds a few counts of this clone. The V and J genes are TRBV19 and TRBJ1-5, with 7 nucleotides matching TRBD1. The CDR3 has 17 amino acids. The trim removed 3 bases at V and 5 bases at J, leaving 13 bases unmatched. The V gene's germline CDR1 is LNHDA and CDR2 SQIVND (reference sequence). The CDR3 bases are TGTGCCAGTAGTATCCGGTGGGACAGAGTTACCGATCAGCCCCAGCATTTT. Protein: CASSIRWDRVTDQPQHF. Full variable domain (missing parts from reference TRBV19 and TRBJ1-5): DGGITQSPKYLFRKEGQNVTLSCEQNLNHDAMYWYRQDPGQGLRLIYYSQIVNDFQKGDIAEGYSVSREKKESFPLTVTSAQKNPTAFYLCASSIRWDRVTDQPQHFGDGTRLSIL.

This clone was counted only a few times. The chain's CDR3 is CASSFDRVGGYTF. Here the CDR3 DNA reads TGTGCCAGCAGTTTTGACAGGGTGGGTGGCTACACCTTC. The genes are TRBV6-1 and TRBJ1-2; 7 bases align to TRBD1. V shed 5 bases, J shed 7 bases, and the junction held 7 bases outside the gene matches. There are 13 residues in the CDR3. From germline, CDR1 is MNHNS and CDR2 SASEGT.

The V and J genes are TRBV4-2 and TRBJ2-3; TRBD2 matches 8 bases. Per the germline V gene, CDR1 is LGHNA and CDR2 is YNFKEQ. With V trimmed by 2 bases and J by 5 bases, 9 bases remained unmatched. The CDR3 runs 16 residues. The CDR3 loop reads CASSQLSAGDIDTQYF. The CDR3 coding sequence is TGTGCCAGCAGCCAACTTTCAGCGGGAGATATAGATACGCAGTATTTT.

Worth noting for this clone: At one end, the junction sequence differs from germline, possibly due to a read error. The CDR3 loop is CAGSTAGVPLHF. In DNA, the CDR3 is TGTGCCGGCAGCACGGCGGGGGTACCGCTCCACTTT. The chain employs TRBV6-9 and TRBJ1-6; D is perhaps TRBD1 (5 bases). From germline, CDR1 is MNHGY and CDR2 SVAAGI. The CDR3 consists of 12 residues.

J is TRBJ2-5 and V is TRBV15, with D maybe TRBD1 (5 bases). Matching the DNA end better, TRBJ2-7 makes the J call doubtful. The length of the CDR3 is 15 residues. Germline CDR1 and CDR2: LNHNV and YYDKDF (reference sequence). CDR3 nucleotides: TGTGCCACCAGCAGAGACGTAGCAGGGTTGAACGAGCAGTACTTC. This sequence encodes CATSRDVAGLNEQYF.

The rearrangement uses TRBV6-1 and TRBJ2-3; D might be TRBD1 (5 bases). Germline values: CDR1 MNHNS, CDR2 SASEGT. Between the trimmed V and J ends, which lost 3 bases and 2 bases, there was a span of 9 bases. This CDR3 region has 14 residues. For the CDR3, the DNA is TGTGCCAGCAGTGACGGCAGGGACACAGATACGCAGTATTTT. This translates into CASSDGRDTDTQYF.